These 31 T cell receptor beta chains were sequenced from one sample in a study of control samples from healthy donors and cancer patients. The method was immunoSEQ multiplex PCR; TCRdb's version includes in-frame clones alone and lacks a portion of them. The sample includes about 170,000 clones, approximately 90% of them seen just once. The sequenced material came from blood. The receptors here all came from a man aged 30-40 years in good health.

V usage is TRBV5-6 and J usage is TRBJ1-6; 7 bases fit TRBD1. The CDR3 has 13 residues. Per germline, CDR1 SGHDT and CDR2 YYEEEE. The V gene end was trimmed by 6 bases and the J gene end by 6 bases; junction bases not matched to a gene: 3. The CDR3: CASTGTVNSPLHF. CDR3 bases: TGTGCCAGCACCGGGACAGTTAATTCACCCCTCCACTTT.

The V gene is TRBV21-1, the J gene TRBJ2-7; the D segment call TRBD1 is taken from the table without a DNA check. TRBV21-1 is designated a pseudogene. This CDR3 is built from 13 residues. CDR3 protein: CAWQRGHTYEQYF. The CDR3 bases are TGTGCCTGGCAAAGGGGACATACCTACGAGCAGTACTTC.

The chain recombines TRBV2 with TRBJ2-7; possibly TRBD2 for D (6 bases). The V end was cut by 3 bases, the J end by 4 bases, with 16 bases between. CDR3 length: 15 amino acids. Germline-derived CDR1 and CDR2 are SNHLY and FYNNEI. Here the CDR3 DNA reads TGTGCCAGCAGTGAGTCTAGGAAGCGGGTTTACGAGCAGTACTTC. As protein: CASSESRKRVYEQYF.

V is TRBV24-1 and J is TRBJ1-2; the match to TRBD1 covers 7 bases. V was clipped by 4 bases and J by 4 bases; unmatched bases: 2. Germline V gene lookup returns CDR1 KGHDR and CDR2 SFDVKD. The CDR3 extends over 13 amino acids. As DNA, the CDR3 is TGTGCCACCAGTGAGACAGGGCTCTATGGCTACACCTTC. It encodes CATSETGLYGYTF.

The chain is built from TRBV9 and TRBJ2-3, with D maybe TRBD2 (5 bases). The CDR3 is 15 residues long. The germline V and J ends were trimmed by 0 bases and 4 bases, with 12 bases remaining between them. Germline values: CDR1 SGDLS, CDR2 YYNGEE. This CDR3 is CASSVEVGAADTQYF. The CDR3 DNA reads TGTGCCAGCAGCGTAGAGGTGGGAGCGGCAGATACGCAGTATTTT.

The V and J genes are TRBV18 and TRBJ1-1; no firm D call. CDR3 size: 15 residues. Trimming cost V 4 bases and J 0 bases, with 12 bases left between them. CDR1 is KGHSH, CDR2 LQKENI, per germline. The CDR3 DNA follows: TGTGCCAGCTCACTTCGCGGAGGGATGAACACTGAAGCTTTCTTT. It translates to CASSLRGGMNTEAFF.

The chain uses TRBV27 and TRBJ1-1; D not certain. This CDR3 spans 13 amino acids. Germline V gene data show CDR1 as MNHEY and CDR2 as SMNVEV (reference sequence). With 7 bases removed from V and 4 bases from J, the gap between germline ends came to 13 bases. CDR3 loop: CASMRVQGTEAFF. The CDR3, as DNA: TGTGCCAGCATGAGGGTTCAAGGCACTGAAGCTTTCTTT.

This clone has just one count. The chain employs TRBV19 and TRBJ1-4; D remains ambiguous. Trimming removed 5 bases at V and 0 bases at J, with 10 bases between. From germline, CDR1 is LNHDA and CDR2 SQIVND (reference sequence). This CDR3 spans 15 amino acids. CDR3 sequence: CASSPIHATNEKLFF. The CDR3 bases are TGTGCCAGTAGTCCGATACATGCAACTAATGAAAAACTGTTTTTT.

The rearrangement joins TRBV11-1 to TRBJ1-1; weak D call: TRBD1 (5 bases). Germline values: CDR1 SGHAT, CDR2 FQDESV (reference sequence). V was pared by 5 bases and J by 3 bases, with 16 bases between. The CDR3 is made up of 15 amino acids. CDR3 bases: TGTGCCAGCAGCCCCCGGGACCGTTTAGACACTGAAGCTTTCTTT. It is translated as CASSPRDRLDTEAFF.

The chain recombines TRBV18 with TRBJ2-6, with TRBD1 as a possible D gene (5 bases). CDR1 is KGHSH, CDR2 LQKENI, per germline. V was shortened by 6 bases and J by 3 bases, with 18 bases between the two germline ends. The CDR3 extends over 17 amino acids. The CDR3 here is CASSPKGSTDGANVLTF. The CDR3 DNA is TGTGCCAGCTCCCCCAAGGGGTCGACGGATGGGGCCAACGTCCTGACTTTC.

The chain recombines TRBV18 with TRBJ1-1, with a tentative D call TRBD1 (6 bases). The V and J ends lost 2 bases and 0 bases respectively, with 16 bases between them. The CDR3 extends over 17 amino acids. CDR1 KGHSH and CDR2 LQKENI come from the germline V gene. The CDR3 loop is CASSPTGTASVNTEAFF. In DNA, the CDR3 is TGTGCCAGCTCACCAACAGGGACGGCGAGCGTGAACACTGAAGCTTTCTTT.

The gene calls are TRBV2 and TRBJ2-6, with D perhaps matching TRBD2 (6 bases). This CDR3 is built from 13 residues. Trimming removed 9 bases from V and 4 bases from J, with 10 bases in between. The germline gives CDR1 SNHLY, CDR2 FYNNEI. The CDR3 nucleotides read TGTGCCAGAGACGGGAGAGGGGCCAACGTCCTGACTTTC. It specifies CARDGRGANVLTF.

A few counts support this clone. The rearrangement uses TRBV10-2 and TRBJ1-2; no clear D. Germline V gene data show CDR1 as WSHSY and CDR2 as SAAADI. Trimming took off 0 bases at V and 8 bases at J, with 16 bases between the two ends. The CDR3 sequence is 15 residues long. This chain's CDR3 is CASSESSLAGRGYTF. The CDR3, as DNA: TGCGCCAGCAGTGAGTCCTCTTTGGCTGGCCGAGGCTACACCTTC.

This chain uses TRBV18 with TRBJ2-1; D unresolved. In germline, CDR1 is KGHSH, CDR2 LQKENI. The CDR3 contains 16 residues. V lost 4 bases to trimming and J lost 2 bases, with 15 bases between them. This CDR3 is CASSLHTSGPYNEQFF. In DNA, the CDR3 is TGTGCCAGCTCACTTCATACCTCCGGGCCCTACAATGAGCAGTTCTTC. The variable domain in full, completed from reference TRBV18 and TRBJ2-1, reads NAGVMQNPRHLVRRRGQEARLRCSPMKGHSHVYWYRQLPEEGLKFMVYLQKENIIDESGMPKERFSAEFPKEGPSILRIQQVVRGDSAAYFCASSLHTSGPYNEQFFGPGTRLTVL.

This clone was recorded only once. The V and J genes are TRBV27 and TRBJ1-2; D is unclear. The CDR3 consists of 13 residues. Germline CDR1 and CDR2: MNHEY and SMNVEV (reference sequence). V gave up 6 bases and J gave up 5 bases, with 13 bases separating them. This CDR3 reads CASSLTEKYGYTF. The CDR3 bases are TGTGCCAGCAGCCTCACAGAGAAGTATGGCTACACCTTC.

The chain uses TRBV7-2 and TRBJ2-2, with 9 bases aligning to TRBD2. This CDR3 is 15 amino acids long. V trimming: 4 bases; J trimming: 6 bases; junction bases outside the gene matches: 6. In germline, CDR1 is SGHTA, CDR2 FQGNSA. CDR3 nucleotides: TGTGCCAGCAGCTCTTTAGCGGGAGTGGCCGGGGAGCTGTTTTTT. Translated, it gives CASSSLAGVAGELFF.

The V gene is TRBV19, the J gene TRBJ1-1; TRBD1 aligns across 10 bases. The CDR3 has 13 residues. CDR1 is LNHDA and CDR2 is SQIVND in the germline V gene (reference sequence). The J segment lost 4 bases and the V segment lost 5 bases, leaving 1 base of the junction unmatched. CDR3 coding DNA: TGTGCCAGTAGTGACAGGGGGCTCACTGAAGCTTTCTTT. Residues: CASSDRGLTEAFF.

The chain employs TRBV12-3 or TRBV12-4 and TRBJ2-1; 8 bases line up with TRBD1. V lost 6 bases and J lost 4; bases outside the gene matches: 2. CDR3 length equals 13 residues. The CDR3: CASRGTGYNEQFF. Written as DNA, the CDR3 is TGTGCCAGCAGAGGGACAGGTTACAATGAGCAGTTCTTC.

The rearrangement joins TRBV6-5 to TRBJ2-7, with a weak D call TRBD1 (5 bases). The V end was cut by 4 bases, the J end by 1 base, with 11 bases between. CDR3 length: 14 residues. Germline-derived CDR1 and CDR2 are MNHEY and SVGAGI. CDR3 loop: CASSLIGVSYEQYF. CDR3 sequence (DNA): TGTGCCAGCAGTTTAATAGGGGTATCCTACGAGCAGTACTTC.

V usage is TRBV5-4 and J usage is TRBJ2-1; 8 bases map to TRBD1. This CDR3 has 15 amino acids. Trimming at V came to 4 bases and at J to 9 bases, leaving 12 bases not matched to a gene. Germline lookup yields CDR1 SGHNT and CDR2 YYREEE (reference sequence). The CDR3 loop reads CASSRTGLAPGEQFF. DNA of the CDR3: TGTGCCAGCAGCCGGACAGGGCTAGCCCCGGGTGAGCAGTTCTTC.

This clone was observed a single time. The CDR3 coding sequence is TGTGCTAGTGGTTTGGCGACCGTAGAGACCCAGTACTTC. Translation gives CASGLATVETQYF. The rearrangement uses TRBV12-5 and TRBJ2-5; D remains unclear. Deletions cut 1 base from V and 4 bases from J, with 7 bases between. Germline lookup yields CDR1 LGHNT and CDR2 FRNRAP. This CDR3 region has 13 residues.

V is TRBV6-5 and J is TRBJ2-7, with 12 bases fitting TRBD1. Germline values: CDR1 MNHEY, CDR2 SVGAGI. The CDR3 has 15 residues. With 4 bases clipped from V and 3 bases from J, the junction kept 4 bases outside the gene matches. CDR3 sequence (DNA): TGTGCCAGCAGTTTTGGGACAGGGGGCTTCTACGAGCAGTACTTC. Protein sequence: CASSFGTGGFYEQYF.

The chain is built from TRBV7-9 and TRBJ2-7, with D tentatively TRBD2 (6 bases). Germline CDR1 and CDR2: SEHNR and FQNEAQ (reference sequence). Trimming cost V 4 bases and J 9 bases, with 16 bases left between them. The CDR3 has 13 residues. This CDR3 is CASSSGTLLGQYF. CDR3 nucleotide sequence: TGTGCCAGCAGCTCCGGGACTCTGTTAGGGCAGTACTTC.

The chain carries TRBV6-5 and TRBJ2-5; D is possibly TRBD1 (5 bases). The length of the CDR3 is 12 residues. Trimming removed 6 bases at V and 5 bases at J, with 10 bases between. CDR1 and CDR2 (germline): MNHEY, SVGAGI. CDR3 loop: CASSQGMETQYF. CDR3 DNA sequence: TGTGCCAGCAGCCAGGGCATGGAGACCCAGTACTTC.

This chain joins TRBV28 and TRBJ2-3; D perhaps matches TRBD1 (5 bases). Germline V gene lookup returns CDR1 MDHEN and CDR2 SYDVKM. This CDR3 is 15 amino acids long. V lost 6 bases, J lost 2 bases, and 15 bases lay in between. CDR3 region: CASSNDSPYTDTQYF. CDR3 coding DNA: TGTGCCAGCAGCAATGACAGTCCTTACACAGATACGCAGTATTTT.

The chain is built from TRBV16 and TRBJ2-7; no reliable D call. V lost 4 bases, J lost 0 bases, and 13 bases lay in between. The CDR3 spans 15 residues. Germline CDR1 KGHSY, CDR2 FQNENV. The CDR3 bases are TGTGCCAGCAGCCGAGGTTCCTTAACCTCCTACGAGCAGTACTTC. Its protein product is CASSRGSLTSYEQYF.

The chain couples TRBV7-2 to TRBJ2-3; D uncertain. The CDR3 length is 13 residues. The V end was cut by 7 bases, the J end by 4 bases, with 12 bases between. CDR1 SGHTA and CDR2 FQGNSA come from the germline V gene. CDR3 amino acids: CASNPGGPDTQYF. The CDR3 DNA sequence: TGTGCCAGCAACCCCGGTGGACCAGATACGCAGTATTTT.

V usage is TRBV4-1 and J usage is TRBJ1-6; 7 bases fit TRBD1. This CDR3 is built from 18 residues. Per germline, CDR1 MGHRA and CDR2 YSYEKL. V lost 3 bases to trimming and J lost 1 base; unmatched junction nucleotides: 9. The CDR3 sequence is CASSQTIPGGSYNSPLHF. The CDR3 region has the DNA TGCGCCAGCAGCCAGACAATTCCAGGGGGATCCTATAATTCACCCCTCCACTTT.

The chain joins TRBV6-5 to TRBJ1-5; 8 bases are a match to TRBD1. CDR3 length: 15 amino acids. Germline V gene sequence: CDR1 MNHEY, CDR2 SVGAGI. Germline trimming cut 6 bases from V and 4 bases from J; bases unmatched to any gene: 8. Here the CDR3 DNA reads TGTGCCAGCAGCTTCGGACAGGGTCCAAATCAGCCCCAGCATTTT. As protein: CASSFGQGPNQPQHF.

This clone was seen more than once but under ten times. V is TRBV27 and J is TRBJ2-1; 7 bases map to TRBD2. Unmatched junction bases numbered 1, after V lost 7 bases and J lost 4 bases. The germline gives CDR1 MNHEY, CDR2 SMNVEV (reference sequence). This CDR3 region has 12 residues. CDR3 DNA sequence: TGTGCCAGCACTAGCGGTTACAATGAGCAGTTCTTC. Translation: CASTSGYNEQFF.

The chain recombines TRBV2 with TRBJ2-2, with D possibly TRBD2 on 6 matching bases. This CDR3 region has 14 residues. Trimming removed 5 bases at V and 5 bases at J, with 12 bases between. CDR1 and CDR2 (germline): SNHLY, FYNNEI. The CDR3 reads CASSLSGRTGELFF. Here the CDR3 DNA reads TGTGCCAGCAGTCTATCTGGGAGGACCGGGGAGCTGTTTTTT.